This TCR beta chain was found in a study of cytomegalovirus exposure and HLA in healthy donors. CDR3 length: 15 amino acids. Germline V lookup: CDR1 SGHKS, CDR2 YYEKEE (reference sequence). In regard to this clone: Compared with germline, one end of the junction differs, possibly owing to a read error.

PCR used 60 Vbeta primers and 13 Jbeta primers. This table comes from immunoSEQ multiplex PCR, and its TCRdb copy is limited to in-frame clones, with some not included. This listing includes around 140,000 clones. Sequencing used PBMCs. This clonotype was obtained from a woman between 18 and 29 years old in good health and CMV-seronegative. The genes are TRBV5-5 and TRBJ2-2; 7 positions match TRBD2. The CDR3 spells CASSWGSGNAGELFF. The CDR3 DNA sequence: TGTGCCAGCAGCTGGGGCAGCGGGAACGCCGGGGAGCTGTTTTTT.